Each of the 27 T cell receptor beta chains below was sequenced from the same sample in a study of immune characterization of retroperitoneal liposarcoma. MiXCR, run by TCRdb on the PCR reads, gives a single entry per CDR3 protein. The repertoire holds 2,000 to 2,500 distinct CDR3 sequences, 35% to 40% seen once, with more than 15% in the top ten. Sequencing input: tumor tissue. Receptors originate from a male donor with retroperitoneal liposarcoma.

By share, this clonotype ranks as large. This sequence joins TRBV6-6 and TRBJ2-1; 11 bases align to TRBD1. V lost 2 bases and J lost 10; bases outside the gene matches: 4. CDR3 size: 14 residues. Germline V CDR1 and CDR2: MNHNY, SVGAGI (reference sequence). For the CDR3, the DNA is TGTGCCAGCAGTTACGGACAGGGGGCCTACGAGCAGTTCTTC. Encoded protein: CASSYGQGAYEQFF.

This clonotype was seen more than once but under ten times. This chain links TRBV6-1 with TRBJ2-5; D remains unclear. The CDR3 spans 13 residues. Looked up from germline, CDR1 is MNHNS and CDR2 is SASEGT. V lost 6 bases and J lost 4, with 12 bases in between. CDR3 in amino acids: CASSWGIRETQYF. The DNA for the CDR3 is TGTGCCAGCAGCTGGGGTATCCGAGAGACCCAGTACTTC.

Within the sample, this clonotype is large. The chain joins TRBV6-6 to TRBJ2-1; 9 nucleotides agree with TRBD1. The germline gives CDR1 MNHNY, CDR2 SVGAGI (reference sequence). This CDR3 has 13 amino acids. Trimming removed 6 bases from V and 10 bases from J; junction bases left unmatched: 7. CDR3 DNA: TGTGCCAGCAGCGGGACAGGGCTGCACGAGCAGTTCTTC. The encoded protein is CASSGTGLHEQFF.

This clonotype is medium-sized within its sample. V gene TRBV6-6 combines with J gene TRBJ2-1; D gene uncertain. The J call could be wrong; TRBJ2-5 is a better fit for the DNA end. CDR3 length: 13 amino acids. Germline loops: CDR1 MNHNY, CDR2 SVGAGI (reference sequence). CDR3 sequence reads: CASRKQGLETQYF. CDR3 in DNA: TGTGCCAGCAGAAAACAAGGGTTGGAGACCCAGTACTTC.

V is TRBV24-1 and J is TRBJ2-2; D remains ambiguous. CDR1 KGHDR and CDR2 SFDVKD come from the germline V gene. This CDR3 contains 11 residues. V was shortened by 3 bases and J by 11 bases, with 6 bases between the two germline ends. CDR3 protein: CATSDPPELFF. CDR3 bases: TGTGCCACCAGTGATCCCCCAGAGCTGTTTTTT.

This clonotype rates as large. CDR3 sequence (DNA): TGTGCCAGCAGTGAAACCAGGGCGGAGACCCAGTACTTC. Protein: CASSETRAETQYF. V usage is TRBV6-1 and J usage is TRBJ2-1, with D maybe TRBD1 (5 bases). The DNA end is more similar to TRBJ2-5, so the J call may be wrong. The CDR3 covers 13 residues. CDR1 and CDR2 from the germline V gene are MNHNS and SASEGT.

This clonotype was detected a few times. The chain carries TRBV10-2 and TRBJ2-5; D gene ambiguous. The DNA end is more similar to TRBJ2-7, so the J call may be wrong. Germline V gene data show CDR1 as WSHSY and CDR2 as SAAADI. This CDR3 has 13 residues. The CDR3 is CASSETPPPEQYF. The DNA of the CDR3 is TGCGCCAGCAGTGAAACACCTCCCCCCGAGCAGTACTTC.

In the case of this clonotype: A read error may be the cause here, since a much bigger clone is one base away. V is TRBV6-1 and J is TRBJ2-5; possibly TRBD1 for D (5 bases). The DNA end lines up better with TRBJ2-7; the J call may be wrong. Per the germline V gene, CDR1 is MNHNS and CDR2 is SASEGT. This CDR3 region has 15 residues. The CDR3 reads CASSALEGVPYEQYF. Written as DNA, the CDR3 is TGTGCCAGCAGTGCCTTAGAAGGGGTCCCCTACGAGCAGTACTTC.

This chain joins TRBV7-2 and TRBJ2-1; D remains ambiguous. The tail of the sequence fits TRBJ2-7 better, so the J call may be wrong. This CDR3 is 14 amino acids long. CDR1 and CDR2 from the germline V gene are SGHTA and FQGNSA. The CDR3 region is CASSLVVGKYEQYF. The CDR3 nucleotides are TGTGCCAGCAGCTTAGTTGTGGGCAAGTACGAGCAGTACTTC.

This clonotype was seen more than once but under ten times. J is TRBJ1-2 and V is TRBV6-1; 9 nucleotides agree with TRBD1. Germline V CDR1 and CDR2: MNHNS, SASEGT. The trim removed 5 bases at V and 7 bases at J, leaving 8 bases unmatched. The length of the CDR3 is 14 residues. CDR3: CASSPQGAHFGYTF. In nucleotides, the CDR3 is TGTGCCAGCAGTCCACAGGGGGCGCATTTTGGCTACACCTTC.

The chain employs TRBV6-6 and TRBJ2-2, with D possibly TRBD2 on 6 matching bases. The V gene lost 7 bases and the J gene lost 0 bases, with 12 bases spanning the gap. Per the germline V gene, CDR1 is MNHNY and CDR2 is SVGAGI (reference sequence). The CDR3 is made up of 15 amino acids. CDR3 residues: CASIGGRANTGELFF. CDR3 DNA: TGTGCCAGCATCGGAGGGCGGGCGAACACCGGGGAGCTGTTTTTT.

This sequence joins TRBV7-4 and TRBJ2-3; D is uncertain. Trimming left V 2 bases short and J 2 bases short, with 8 bases between. The CDR3 length is 14 residues. CDR1 is SGHVT and CDR2 is SQSDAQ in the germline V gene. As DNA, the CDR3 is TGTGCCAGCAGCTTAATCGGAGCCACAGATACGCAGTATTTT. Translated, it gives CASSLIGATDTQYF.

This clonotype showed up just a few times. The rearrangement links TRBV10-2 to TRBJ2-5, with D possibly being TRBD2 (7 bases). The V and J ends lost 3 bases and 11 bases respectively, with 16 bases between them. The CDR3 consists of 13 residues. CDR1 WSHSY and CDR2 SAAADI come from the germline V gene. The CDR3 loop is CASSDPGRGQQYF. CDR3 DNA: TGCGCCAGCAGTGATCCAGGGCGGGGGCAACAGTACTTC.

The gene calls are TRBV10-1 and TRBJ2-2; perhaps TRBD1 as D (5 bases). The CDR3 runs to 17 residues. V shed 4 bases and J shed 1 base, with 16 bases lying between them. CDR1 is WNHNN, CDR2 SYGVQD, per germline (reference sequence). CDR3: CASSGAVAGLNTGELFF. Written as DNA, the CDR3 is TGCGCCAGCAGTGGGGCCGTTGCAGGGCTGAACACCGGGGAGCTGTTTTTT.

The gene calls are TRBV6-8 and TRBJ2-1; D gene uncertain. The J call may not be correct, given that the DNA end is closer to TRBJ2-7. The V gene's germline CDR1 is MNHGY and CDR2 SAAAGT. There are 15 residues in the CDR3. DNA for the CDR3: TGTGCCAGCAGCCCTCGAAGGACGGAAAACAATGAGCAGTACTTC. This gives the protein CASSPRRTENNEQYF.

This clonotype was recorded a few times. The chain recombines TRBV6-1 with TRBJ2-1, with 7 bases that match TRBD1. Germline CDR1 is MNHNS and CDR2 is SASEGT. Losses at the gene ends were 5 bases for V and 7 bases for J; bases not matched to a gene: 5. This CDR3 comprises 13 residues. CDR3 amino acids: CASSSGTENEQFF. CDR3 bases: TGTGCCAGCAGTTCTGGGACAGAAAATGAGCAGTTCTTC.

V gene TRBV12-3 or TRBV12-4 combines with J gene TRBJ2-3, with D possibly matching TRBD2 (6 bases). The ends were cut back, 2 bases at V and 3 bases at J, with 18 bases in the middle. The CDR3 runs to 17 residues. The CDR3 loop is CASSLPLTSPVTDTQYF. The CDR3 coding sequence is TGTGCCAGCAGTTTACCCCTTACTAGCCCGGTAACAGATACGCAGTATTTT.

J is TRBJ2-5 and V is TRBV6-1, with D perhaps matching TRBD1 (6 bases). Germline V gene sequence: CDR1 MNHNS, CDR2 SASEGT. The length of the CDR3 is 15 residues. Trimming cost V 4 bases and J 1 base, with 13 bases left between them. CDR3 DNA: TGTGCCAGCAGTGTTGGCAGGGGAGCCCAAGAGACCCAGTACTTC. Its protein is CASSVGRGAQETQYF.

The V call is TRBV6-1, the J call TRBJ1-6, with D perhaps TRBD1 (5 bases). V shed 7 bases and J shed 4 bases, with 17 bases lying between them. CDR3 length: 16 residues. Per the germline V gene, CDR1 is MNHNS and CDR2 is SASEGT. In DNA form, the CDR3 reads TGTGCCAGCACCGAAAAGAGCGACAGATATAATTCACCCCTCCACTTT. It codes for CASTEKSDRYNSPLHF.

The rearrangement uses TRBV6-1 and TRBJ2-1; D is perhaps TRBD1 or TRBD2 (5 bases each). The CDR3 contains 14 residues. The ends were cut back, 2 bases at V and 2 bases at J, with 7 bases in the middle. CDR1 is MNHNS and CDR2 is SASEGT in the germline V gene. The CDR3 sequence: CASSERGAYNEQFF. The CDR3 bases are TGTGCCAGCAGTGAAAGGGGAGCCTACAATGAGCAGTTCTTC.

This clonotype was seen only a few times. The chain uses TRBV6-1 and TRBJ2-1, with TRBD1 matching 7 bases. Germline assignment: CDR1 MNHNS and CDR2 SASEGT. The CDR3 is 14 residues long. V lost 4 bases to trimming and J lost 13 bases; unmatched junction nucleotides: 13. CDR3 region: CASSAGQIKETQFF. CDR3 bases: TGTGCCAGCAGTGCGGGACAGATAAAAGAGACCCAGTTCTTC.

This clonotype is categorized as large. The genes are TRBV6-1 and TRBJ2-4; D unclear. The DNA end is more similar to TRBJ2-7, so the J call may be wrong. The CDR3 runs to 15 residues. Germline CDR1 and CDR2: MNHNS and SASEGT. DNA for the CDR3: TGTGCCAGCAGTGAAATGGTAGGTGGGTTCTACGAGCAGTACTTC. Protein sequence: CASSEMVGGFYEQYF.

In this sample, this clonotype turned up a few times. One end of the junction is discordant with germline, which a read error may explain. The chain combines TRBV7-2 with TRBJ2-1; TRBD2 matches at 9 bases. CDR3 length equals 14 residues. Germline V lookup: CDR1 SGHTA, CDR2 FQGNSA. This CDR3 reads CASNLAGAYNEQFF. CDR3 sequence (DNA): TGTGCCAGCAACTTAGCGGGAGCTTACAATGAGCAGTTCTTC.

By share, this clonotype counts as large (0.1 to 1%). V and J are TRBV11-2 and TRBJ2-1; TRBD1 might be the D (6 bases). Germline V CDR1 and CDR2: SGHAT, FQNNGV. This CDR3 is 13 amino acids long. V lost 2 bases and J lost 6, with 8 bases in between. The CDR3 DNA reads as TGTGCCAGCAGCTTATTACAGGGCAATGAGCAGTTCTTC. Translation: CASSLLQGNEQFF.

The sample holds a few counts of this clonotype. The chain is built from TRBV6-1 and TRBJ2-5, with 13 bases identical to TRBD2. The J call may be incorrect, as the DNA end agrees better with TRBJ2-1. Germline CDR1 is MNHNS and CDR2 is SASEGT. The CDR3 covers 15 residues. CDR3 bases: TGTGCCAGCACCCTAAGGACTAGCGGGAGTGGGGAGCAGTTCTTC. It encodes CASTLRTSGSGEQFF.

Only a few counts were recorded for this clonotype. The chain carries TRBV6-5 and TRBJ1-3; D remains ambiguous. The CDR3 has 14 residues. CDR1 MNHEY and CDR2 SVGAGI come from the germline V gene. V lost 5 bases, J lost 7 bases, and 15 bases lay in between. CDR3 DNA: TGTGCCAGCAGTCCCACCCCCGGGGTTAACACCATATATTTT. Translation gives CASSPTPGVNTIYF.

The V and J genes are TRBV6-1 and TRBJ2-1, with 7 bases that match TRBD2. Trimming removed 6 bases from V and 9 bases from J; junction bases left unmatched: 8. CDR3 size: 13 residues. CDR1 MNHNS and CDR2 SASEGT come from the germline V gene. CDR3 sequence reads: CASSGVGGREQFF. DNA of the CDR3: TGTGCCAGCAGCGGGGTGGGAGGGCGTGAGCAGTTCTTC.